This is a list of T cell receptor beta chains from one sample in a study of CD8 T cells in ankylosing spondylitis. One entry per CDR3 protein results from TCRdb running MiXCR on the 5' RACE reads. The sample yields approximately 400,000 distinct CDR3 sequences, roughly a sixth seen once. Sequenced: blood, either unsorted or a sorted T cell fraction (not recorded which). These receptors all come from a male donor with ankylosing spondylitis. The CDR3 runs from the conserved cysteine through the conserved F or W. Each record gives: clone size, V gene, CDR3 protein. Clone size is given for some rows only: seen once, a few or many times, or a class if the clone is expanded.

>.|TRBV6-2/TRBV6-3
CASRQTGVSYGYTF
>few|TRBV20-1
CSARDGSRPSGWEQYF
>few|TRBV5-1
CASSSARPGTGELFF
>.|TRBV3-1
CASSPQAGTYNEQFF
>many|TRBV12-3/TRBV12-4
CASSPDRGRGYTF
>few|TRBV18
CASSPRSGQETQYF
>.|TRBV18
CASSTGQYDNQPQHF
>few|TRBV20-1
CSAREGPGDTQYF
>many|TRBV5-1
CASSLAGGGYNEQFF
>few|TRBV12-3/TRBV12-4
CASSSGHTQYF
>few|TRBV4-1
CASSQEPQFSGANVLTF
>.|TRBV30
CAWSVDYPGGFGELFF
>few|TRBV7-2
CASSLTSGAPGEQFF
>.|TRBV6-2/TRBV6-3
CASSYWTPGNTIYF
>.|TRBV3-1
CASSRYRGMENEQYF
>many|TRBV18
CASSPFVGQGGSEQFF
>few|TRBV3-1
CASSPGGPGSQPQHF
>.|TRBV4-1
CASSQGVTPNQPQHF
>many|TRBV12-3/TRBV12-4
CASIDIGSSGANVLTF
>many|TRBV7-9
CASSLDTSGQPQHF
>many|TRBV18
CASSPGTGTDTQYF
>few|TRBV2
CASNAGTMQETQYF
>.|TRBV6-1
CASSTPTDRDSYEQYF
>few|TRBV11-2
CASSPSRVRNEQFF
>few|TRBV4-3
CASSAQTGNTEAFF
>few|TRBV25-1
CASSDRNTGELFF
>.|TRBV7-6
CASSHGTSGAGELFF
>many|TRBV5-1
CASSSGQGRGPQHF
>.|TRBV10-3
CAIGTGENQPQHF
>many|TRBV4-1
CASSQNFGQGENYGYTF
>few|TRBV20-1
CSAPTARGSGNEQFF
>few|TRBV18
CASSQIPGAGYTF
>.|TRBV6-5
CASSYVGFRADTQYF
>few|TRBV7-2
CASSLVSGPQETQYF
>.|TRBV20-1
CSARRQGAAGELFF
>.|TRBV10-1
CASSESQVPSYEQYF
>.|TRBV5-1
CASRETGGYGYTF
>.|TRBV6-2/TRBV6-3
CASSYATSGRLDTQYF
>few|TRBV7-9
CASSFPPGWEQYF
>few|TRBV3-1
CASSQETSWAQETQYF
>few|TRBV29-1
CSVEGQGGSGANVLTF
>.|TRBV7-9
CASSYRSDRTGELFF
>.|TRBV12-3/TRBV12-4
CASSLEHPNTGELFF
>.|TRBV20-1
CSARDTLAGDETQYF
>.|TRBV11-1
CASSLGTSGGPTLYEQYF
>.|TRBV6-5
CASSSPLAGQETQYF
>.|TRBV30
CACGGGTEAFF
>.|TRBV6-5
CASSYSDRAGEQYF
>few|TRBV7-3
CASSPDPFGLATGELFF
>few|TRBV11-2
CASVGELSYNEQFF
>few|TRBV12-3/TRBV12-4
CASSLLGTSAVTDTQYF
>.|TRBV14
CASSRDGTGRVQYF
>few|TRBV5-1
CASSLGQGTLSGANVLTF
>many|TRBV12-3/TRBV12-4
CASSTIWTSLVEQFF
>many|TRBV5-1
CASSYRGGNTEAFF
>.|TRBV6-1
CASSRSFTGRSYGYTF
>few|TRBV24-1
CATSENTRRRDTQYF
>few|TRBV2
CASSEEGTNYNEQFF
>.|TRBV6-2/TRBV6-3
CATTNRGETQYF
>.|TRBV18
CASSPPPSRGNEQFF